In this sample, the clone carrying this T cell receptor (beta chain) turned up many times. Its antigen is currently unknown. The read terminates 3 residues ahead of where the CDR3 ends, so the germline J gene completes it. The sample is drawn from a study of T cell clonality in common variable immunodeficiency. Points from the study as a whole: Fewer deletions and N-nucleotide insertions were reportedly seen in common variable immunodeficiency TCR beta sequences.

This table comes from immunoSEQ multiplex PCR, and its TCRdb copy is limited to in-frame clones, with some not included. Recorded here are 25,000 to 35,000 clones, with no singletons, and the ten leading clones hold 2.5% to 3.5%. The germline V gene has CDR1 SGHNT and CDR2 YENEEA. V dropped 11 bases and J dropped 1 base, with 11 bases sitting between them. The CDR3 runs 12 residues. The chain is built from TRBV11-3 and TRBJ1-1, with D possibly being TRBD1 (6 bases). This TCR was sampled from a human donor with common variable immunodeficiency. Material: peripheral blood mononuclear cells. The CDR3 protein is CALKGENTEAFF. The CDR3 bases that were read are TGTGCCCTAAAGGGGGAGAACACTGAA.